The 9 T cell receptor beta chains below come from one sample, sequenced in a study of cytomegalovirus exposure and HLA in healthy donors. The PCR used 60 Vbeta and 13 Jbeta primers. Clones were read by immunoSEQ multiplex PCR, and TCRdb kept only the in-frame ones, dropping some. The table records tens of thousands of clones, approximately 70% of them present only once. Sequenced material: PBMCs. The receptors originated from a woman aged 45 to 65 in good health and CMV-seropositive.

The chain employs TRBV27 and TRBJ1-4; D gene unclear. Germline CDR1 MNHEY, CDR2 SMNVEV (reference sequence). The CDR3 length is 12 residues. V lost 4 bases to trimming and J lost 4 bases, with 4 bases between them. CDR3 residues: CASSSHNEKLFF. The CDR3 region has the DNA TGTGCCAGCAGTTCCCATAATGAAAAACTGTTTTTT.

The chain employs TRBV15 and TRBJ2-1, with 11 nucleotides matching TRBD2. With V trimmed by 5 bases and J by 6 bases, 9 bases remained unmatched. Germline values: CDR1 LNHNV, CDR2 YYDKDF (reference sequence). The CDR3 runs to 16 residues. CDR3 region: CATSQVGLAALNEQFF. The CDR3, as DNA: TGTGCCACCAGCCAAGTGGGACTAGCGGCCCTCAATGAGCAGTTCTTC. The full variable domain, rest sourced from reference TRBV15 and TRBJ2-1, is DAMVIQNPRYQVTQFGKPVTLSCSQTLNHNVMYWYQQKSSQAPKLLFHYYDKDFNNEADTPDNFQSRRPNTSFCFLDIRSPGLGDTAMYLCATSQVGLAALNEQFFGPGTRLTVL.

V is TRBV18 and J is TRBJ2-5, with 8 bases matching TRBD1. V dropped 4 bases and J dropped 2; count of bases not matched to a gene: 3. The CDR3 sequence is 14 residues long. Per germline, CDR1 KGHSH and CDR2 LQKENI. The CDR3 loop reads CASSRRQGQETQYF. The CDR3 bases are TGTGCCAGCTCACGGCGACAGGGGCAAGAGACCCAGTACTTC.

The gene calls are TRBV18 and TRBJ1-5, with TRBD1 matching 9 bases. CDR3 length: 14 residues. The germline V gene has CDR1 KGHSH and CDR2 LQKENI. J gave up 8 bases and V 4 bases, and 6 bases lay outside the gene matches. CDR3: CASSLGQGREPQHF. The CDR3 DNA sequence: TGTGCCAGCTCACTCGGACAGGGGAGAGAGCCCCAGCATTTT.

The rearrangement links TRBV5-4 to TRBJ1-5; tentatively, D is TRBD1 (5 bases). Trimming pared 3 bases from V and 2 bases from J, leaving 12 bases between. The germline V gene encodes CDR1 SGHNT and CDR2 YYREEE (reference sequence). The CDR3 covers 15 residues. CDR3 sequence: CASSYGGEGNQPQHF. CDR3 DNA: TGTGCCAGCAGCTACGGGGGAGAGGGCAATCAGCCCCAGCATTTT.

V and J are TRBV4-3 and TRBJ2-7; D might be TRBD2 (5 bases). V shed 1 base and J shed 4 bases, with 14 bases lying between them. There are 15 residues in the CDR3. Germline CDR1 LGHNA, CDR2 YSLEER. The CDR3, as DNA: TGCGCCAGCAGCCAAGTAAAGTCGGGGTGGTACGAGCAGTACTTC. Its protein product is CASSQVKSGWYEQYF.

The V call is TRBV30, the J call TRBJ2-7; tentatively, D is TRBD2 (5 bases). The CDR3 is made up of 14 amino acids. Germline CDR1 GTSNPN, CDR2 SVGIG (reference sequence). V shed 0 bases and J shed 4 bases, with 13 bases lying between them. CDR3 region: CAWSVMDEGYEQYF. The CDR3 DNA follows: TGTGCCTGGAGTGTGATGGATGAGGGTTACGAGCAGTACTTC.

The J gene is TRBJ1-1, the V gene TRBV4-2; 7 bases agree with TRBD1. Per the germline V gene, CDR1 is LGHNA and CDR2 is YNFKEQ. The length of the CDR3 is 17 residues. Germline trimming cut 4 bases from V and 0 bases from J; bases unmatched to any gene: 11. CDR3 loop: CASSRGTGVSMNTEAFF. CDR3 coding DNA: TGTGCCAGCAGCCGCGGAACAGGGGTCTCAATGAACACTGAAGCTTTCTTT.

The chain carries TRBV7-2 and TRBJ2-7; D is unclear. The V gene lost 3 bases and the J gene lost 2 bases, with 5 bases spanning the gap. From germline, CDR1 is SGHTA and CDR2 FQGNSA. This CDR3 has 12 residues. The CDR3 DNA reads as TGTGCCAGCAGCTTCACAGCCTACGAGCAGTACTTC. Amino acids: CASSFTAYEQYF.